This T cell receptor beta chain was sequenced in a study of cytomegalovirus exposure and HLA in healthy donors. As for the study in general: Earlier findings included roughly 120 million unique TCR beta sequences obtained from about 180 million T cells. Around 78 million unique TCRs, all from HLA-typed donors, were included in an early release of the data. Study-level findings and limits: Sequencing depth roughly uniform across donors was assumed in presence/absence analyses. Later analysis showed most CMV-associated TCR beta chains appearing HLA-restricted.

Per the germline V gene, CDR1 is MDHEN and CDR2 is SYDVKM. CDR3 length equals 15 residues. The V and J ends lost 5 bases and 3 bases respectively, with 16 bases between them. The PCR had 60 Vbeta and 13 Jbeta primers. Some clones are missing from TCRdb's copy, which holds only in-frame ones; the method was immunoSEQ multiplex PCR. Here the sample spans 100,000 to 150,000 clones, 80% being singletons. Regarding this clone: Its antigen is undetermined.

The sequence was obtained from a man in his thirties or forties in good health and CMV-seropositive. Sample: PBMCs. The V and J genes are TRBV28 and TRBJ1-1; D not resolved. In DNA form, the CDR3 reads TGTGCCAGCAGTCTATACCCGAGGCTGGACACTGAAGCTTTCTTT. Translation: CASSLYPRLDTEAFF.